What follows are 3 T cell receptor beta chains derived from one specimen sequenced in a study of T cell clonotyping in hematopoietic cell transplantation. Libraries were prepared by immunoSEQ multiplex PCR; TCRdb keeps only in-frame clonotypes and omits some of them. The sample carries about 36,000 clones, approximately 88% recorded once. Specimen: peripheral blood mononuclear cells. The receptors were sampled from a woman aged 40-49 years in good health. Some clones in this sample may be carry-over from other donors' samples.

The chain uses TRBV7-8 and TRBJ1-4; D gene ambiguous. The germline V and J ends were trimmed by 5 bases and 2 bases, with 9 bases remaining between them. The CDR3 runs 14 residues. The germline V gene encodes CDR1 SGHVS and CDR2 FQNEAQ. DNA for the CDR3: TGTGCCAGCAGCAAATCGATGACTAATGAAAAACTGTTTTTT. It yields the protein CASSKSMTNEKLFF.

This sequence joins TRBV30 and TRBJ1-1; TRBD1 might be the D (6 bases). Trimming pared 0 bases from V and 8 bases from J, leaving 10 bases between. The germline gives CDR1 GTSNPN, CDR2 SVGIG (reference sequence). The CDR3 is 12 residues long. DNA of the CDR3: TGTGCCTGGAGTGTACGTGGGACAGAAGCTTTCTTT. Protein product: CAWSVRGTEAFF.

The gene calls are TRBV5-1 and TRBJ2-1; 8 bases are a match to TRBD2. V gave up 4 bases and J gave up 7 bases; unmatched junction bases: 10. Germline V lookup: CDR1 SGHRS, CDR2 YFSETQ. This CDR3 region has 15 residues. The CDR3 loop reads CASSRSGGPGNEQFF. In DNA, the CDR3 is TGCGCCAGCAGCAGGAGCGGGGGCCCTGGGAATGAGCAGTTCTTC.